The source of this T cell receptor (beta chain) is a study of identifying expanded T cells in peripheral blood. Study-wide findings and caveats: Roughly two-week clone count variance significantly increased as total template count grew. Differentially abundant clones: 1 to 1.5 between replicates, 16.4 at approximately two weeks, over 18 at four.

As regards this clone: Antigen: not known.

TCRdb's copy holds only in-frame clones and misses some; the assay was immunoSEQ multiplex PCR. The top ten clones hold around 5% of a sample with some 97,000 clones, approximately 88% of them seen once. No infections or other immune events were documented during collection. Germline-derived CDR1 and CDR2 are SSHAT and FNYEAQ (reference sequence). Germline trimming cut 5 bases from V and 3 bases from J; bases unmatched to any gene: 12. There are 17 residues in the CDR3. The sequencing input was blood. The clonotype was recovered from a person aged 18-70 years in good health. The chain uses TRBV7-7 and TRBJ2-5, with 10 bases identical to TRBD1. This CDR3 reads CASSLTLSGTGEETQYF. The CDR3 DNA sequence: TGTGCCAGCAGCCTGACCCTTTCCGGGACAGGGGAAGAGACCCAGTACTTC.